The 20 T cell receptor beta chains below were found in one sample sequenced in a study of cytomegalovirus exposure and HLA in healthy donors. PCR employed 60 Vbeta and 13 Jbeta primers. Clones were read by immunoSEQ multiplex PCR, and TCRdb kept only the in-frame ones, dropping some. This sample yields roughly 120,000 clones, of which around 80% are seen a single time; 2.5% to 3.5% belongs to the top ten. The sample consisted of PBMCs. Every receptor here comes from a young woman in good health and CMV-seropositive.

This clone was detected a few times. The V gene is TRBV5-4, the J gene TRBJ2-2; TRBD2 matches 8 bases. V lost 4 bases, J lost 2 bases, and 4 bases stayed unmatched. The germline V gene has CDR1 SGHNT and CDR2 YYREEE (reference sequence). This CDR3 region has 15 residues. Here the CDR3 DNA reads TGTGCCAGCAGCATGCGGGGGGATAACACCGGGGAGCTGTTTTTT. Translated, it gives CASSMRGDNTGELFF.

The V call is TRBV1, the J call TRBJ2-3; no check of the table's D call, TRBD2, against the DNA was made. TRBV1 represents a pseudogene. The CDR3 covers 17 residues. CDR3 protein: CTSSLYSGGAATDTQYF. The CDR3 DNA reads TGCACCAGCAGCCTCTATAGCGGGGGGGCCGCCACAGATACGCAGTATTTT.

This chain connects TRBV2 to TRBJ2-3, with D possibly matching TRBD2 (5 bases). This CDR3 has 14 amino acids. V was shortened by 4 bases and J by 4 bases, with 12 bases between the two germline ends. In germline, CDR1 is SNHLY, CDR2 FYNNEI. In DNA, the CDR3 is TGTGCCAGCAGTGGCCCGACTAAACCAGATACGCAGTATTTT. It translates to CASSGPTKPDTQYF. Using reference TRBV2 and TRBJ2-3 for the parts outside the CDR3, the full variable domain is EPEVTQTPSHQVTQMGQEVILRCVPISNHLYFYWYRQILGQKVEFLVSFYNNEISEKSEIFDDQFSVERPDGSNFTLKIRSTKLEDSAMYFCASSGPTKPDTQYFGPGTRLTVL.

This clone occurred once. Here the CDR3 DNA reads TGTGCCAGCAGTGCCGGGACAGGGGACGTTCAGCCCCAGCATTTT. Translation: CASSAGTGDVQPQHF. J is TRBJ1-5 and V is TRBV2, with 10 positions matching TRBD1. The CDR3 totals 15 residues. Looked up from germline, CDR1 is SNHLY and CDR2 is FYNNEI. Unmatched junction bases numbered 6, after V lost 4 bases and J lost 6 bases.

This CDR3 reads CAISESPPKGVGEAFF. In nucleotides, the CDR3 is TGTGCCATCAGTGAGTCACCCCCCAAAGGGGTAGGTGAAGCTTTCTTT. The genes are TRBV10-3 and TRBJ1-1; D possibly corresponds to TRBD1 (5 bases). CDR3 length equals 16 residues. Trimming left V 0 bases short and J 7 bases short, with 18 bases between. Germline assignment: CDR1 ENHRY and CDR2 SYGVKD.

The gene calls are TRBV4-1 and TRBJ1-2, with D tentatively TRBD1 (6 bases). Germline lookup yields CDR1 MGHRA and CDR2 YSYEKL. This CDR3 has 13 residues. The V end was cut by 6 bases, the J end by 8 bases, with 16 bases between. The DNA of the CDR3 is TGCGCCAGCAGTCACAGGGAAACGGGCGGCTACACCTTC. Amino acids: CASSHRETGGYTF.

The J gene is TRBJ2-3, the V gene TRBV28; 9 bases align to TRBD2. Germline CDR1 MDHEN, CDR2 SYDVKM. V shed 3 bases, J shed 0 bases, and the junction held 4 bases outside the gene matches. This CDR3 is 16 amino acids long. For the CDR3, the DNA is TGTGCCAGCAGTTTTCCCCTAGCGGGGAGCACAGATACGCAGTATTTT. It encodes CASSFPLAGSTDTQYF.

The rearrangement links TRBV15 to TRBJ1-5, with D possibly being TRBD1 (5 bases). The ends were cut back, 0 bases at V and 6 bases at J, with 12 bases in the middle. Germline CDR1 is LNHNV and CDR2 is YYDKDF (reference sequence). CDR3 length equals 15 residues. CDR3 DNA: TGTGCCACCAGCAGAGATCCGGGGGGGGGTCAGCCCCAGCATTTT. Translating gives CATSRDPGGGQPQHF.

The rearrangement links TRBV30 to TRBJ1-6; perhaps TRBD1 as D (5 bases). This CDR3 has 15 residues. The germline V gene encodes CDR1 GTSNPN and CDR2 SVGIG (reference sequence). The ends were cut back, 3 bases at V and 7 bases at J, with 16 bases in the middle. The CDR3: CAWSGGFGTNSPLHF. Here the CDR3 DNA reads TGTGCCTGGAGCGGGGGATTCGGTACCAATTCACCCCTCCACTTT.

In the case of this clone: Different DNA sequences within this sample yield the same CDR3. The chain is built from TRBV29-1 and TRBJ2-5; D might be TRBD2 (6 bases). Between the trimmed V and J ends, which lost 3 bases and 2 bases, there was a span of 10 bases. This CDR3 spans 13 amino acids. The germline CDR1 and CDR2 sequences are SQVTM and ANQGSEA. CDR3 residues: CSVEEGLQETQYF. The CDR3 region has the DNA TGCAGCGTTGAGGAGGGCCTACAAGAGACCCAGTACTTC.

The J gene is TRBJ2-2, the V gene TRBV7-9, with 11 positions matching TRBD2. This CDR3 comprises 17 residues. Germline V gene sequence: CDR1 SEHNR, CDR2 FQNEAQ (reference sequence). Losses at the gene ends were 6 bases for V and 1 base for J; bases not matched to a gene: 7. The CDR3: CASRPILAGVNTGELFF. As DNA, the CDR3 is TGTGCCAGCAGACCTATACTAGCGGGGGTGAACACCGGGGAGCTGTTTTTT.

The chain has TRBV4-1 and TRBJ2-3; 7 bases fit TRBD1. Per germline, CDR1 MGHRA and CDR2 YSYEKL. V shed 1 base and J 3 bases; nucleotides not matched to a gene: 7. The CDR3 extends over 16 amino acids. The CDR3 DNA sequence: TGCGCCAGCAGCCAAGGACAGGGATTTGGTACAGATACGCAGTATTTT. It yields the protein CASSQGQGFGTDTQYF.

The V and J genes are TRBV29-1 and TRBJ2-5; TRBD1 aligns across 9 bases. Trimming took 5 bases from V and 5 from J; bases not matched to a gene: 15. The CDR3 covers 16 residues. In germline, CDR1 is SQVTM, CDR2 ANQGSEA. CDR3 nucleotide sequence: TGCAGCGTTCTACCGGCGGACAGGGGTCCGCGGGAGACCCAGTACTTC. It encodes CSVLPADRGPRETQYF.

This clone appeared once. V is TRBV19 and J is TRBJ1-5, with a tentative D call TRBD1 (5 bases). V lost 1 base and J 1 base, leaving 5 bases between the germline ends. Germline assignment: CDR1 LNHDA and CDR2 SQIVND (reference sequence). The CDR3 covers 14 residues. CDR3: CASSIAGSNQPQHF. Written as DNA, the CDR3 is TGTGCCAGTAGTATAGCAGGGAGCAATCAGCCCCAGCATTTT.

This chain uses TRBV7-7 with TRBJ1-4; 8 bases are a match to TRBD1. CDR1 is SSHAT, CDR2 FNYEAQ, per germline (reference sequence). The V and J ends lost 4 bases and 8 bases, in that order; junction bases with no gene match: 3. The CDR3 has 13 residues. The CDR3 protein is CASSSGGGEKLFF. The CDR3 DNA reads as TGTGCCAGCAGCTCAGGGGGCGGCGAAAAACTGTTTTTT.

The CDR3 bases are TGCGCCAGCAGCTCAGAGGACAGGGTCTTCTTC. Translation gives CASSSEDRVFF. The chain recombines TRBV5-1 with TRBJ2-1, with 8 bases aligning to TRBD1. Germline CDR1 and CDR2: SGHRS and YFSETQ. Trimming cost V 3 bases and J 16 bases; bases outside gene matches: 6. CDR3 length: 11 residues.

CDR3 DNA: TGTGCCAGCAGTGACTGGCTCGACTGGAACTCCTACGAGCAGTACTTC. Protein sequence: CASSDWLDWNSYEQYF. This sequence joins TRBV6-1 and TRBJ2-7; D not certain. This CDR3 has 16 residues. The germline V gene encodes CDR1 MNHNS and CDR2 SASEGT. V lost 3 bases, J lost 0 bases, and 15 bases lay in between.

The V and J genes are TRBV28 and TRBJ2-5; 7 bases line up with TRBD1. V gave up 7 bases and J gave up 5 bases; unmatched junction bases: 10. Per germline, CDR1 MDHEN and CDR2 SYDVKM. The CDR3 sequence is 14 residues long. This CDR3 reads CASTFEGAGETQYF. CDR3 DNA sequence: TGTGCCAGCACCTTTGAGGGGGCAGGGGAGACCCAGTACTTC.

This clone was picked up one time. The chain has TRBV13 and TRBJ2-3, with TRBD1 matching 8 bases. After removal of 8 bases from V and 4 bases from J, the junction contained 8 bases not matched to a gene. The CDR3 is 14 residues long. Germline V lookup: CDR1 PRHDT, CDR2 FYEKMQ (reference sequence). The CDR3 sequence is CASVRVTGADTQYF. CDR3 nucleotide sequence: TGTGCCAGCGTGCGAGTGACAGGGGCAGATACGCAGTATTTT.

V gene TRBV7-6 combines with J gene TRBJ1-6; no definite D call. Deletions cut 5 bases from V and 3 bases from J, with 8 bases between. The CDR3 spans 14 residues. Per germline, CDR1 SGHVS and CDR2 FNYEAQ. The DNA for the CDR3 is TGTGCCAGCAGCCGGGAGTTCTATAATTCACCCCTCCACTTT. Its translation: CASSREFYNSPLHF.